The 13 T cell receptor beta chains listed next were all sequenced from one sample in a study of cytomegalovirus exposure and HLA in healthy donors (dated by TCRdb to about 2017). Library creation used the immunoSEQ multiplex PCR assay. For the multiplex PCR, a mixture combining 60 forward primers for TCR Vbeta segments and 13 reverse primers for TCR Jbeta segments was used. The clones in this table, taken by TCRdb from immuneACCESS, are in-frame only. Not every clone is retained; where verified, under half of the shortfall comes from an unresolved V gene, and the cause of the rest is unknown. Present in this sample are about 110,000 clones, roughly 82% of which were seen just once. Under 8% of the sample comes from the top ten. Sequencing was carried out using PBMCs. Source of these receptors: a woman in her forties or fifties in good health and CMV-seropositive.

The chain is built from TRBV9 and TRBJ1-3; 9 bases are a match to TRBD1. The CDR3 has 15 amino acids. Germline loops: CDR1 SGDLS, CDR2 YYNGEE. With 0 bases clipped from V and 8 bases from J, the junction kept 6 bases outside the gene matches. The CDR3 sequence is CASSVAGQGMDTIYF. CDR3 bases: TGTGCCAGCAGCGTAGCGGGACAGGGTATGGACACCATATATTTT.

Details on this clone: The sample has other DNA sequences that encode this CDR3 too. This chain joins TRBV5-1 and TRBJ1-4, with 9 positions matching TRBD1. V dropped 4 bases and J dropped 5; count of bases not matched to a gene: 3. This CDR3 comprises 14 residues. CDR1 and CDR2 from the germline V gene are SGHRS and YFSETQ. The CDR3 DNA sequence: TGCGCCAGCAGCCTTGGACAGGGGAATGAAAAACTGTTTTTT. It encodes CASSLGQGNEKLFF. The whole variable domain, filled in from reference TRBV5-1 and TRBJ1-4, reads KAGVTQTPRYLIKTRGQQVTLSCSPISGHRSVSWYQQTPGQGLQFLFEYFSETQRNKGNFPGRFSGRQFSNSRSEMNVSTLELGDSALYLCASSLGQGNEKLFFGSGTQLSVL.

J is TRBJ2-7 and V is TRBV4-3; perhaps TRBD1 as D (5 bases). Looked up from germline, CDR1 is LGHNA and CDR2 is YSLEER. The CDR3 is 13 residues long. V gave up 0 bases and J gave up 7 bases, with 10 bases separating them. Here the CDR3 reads CASSQDATGEQYF. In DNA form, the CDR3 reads TGCGCCAGCAGCCAAGATGCAACAGGTGAGCAGTACTTC.

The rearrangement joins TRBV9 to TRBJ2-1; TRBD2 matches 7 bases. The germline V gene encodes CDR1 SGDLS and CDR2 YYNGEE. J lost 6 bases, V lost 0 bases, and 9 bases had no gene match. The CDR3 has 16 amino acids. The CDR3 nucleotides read TGTGCCAGCAGCGTAGCTCCGACTAGCCGGGTCAATGAGCAGTTCTTC. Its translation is CASSVAPTSRVNEQFF.

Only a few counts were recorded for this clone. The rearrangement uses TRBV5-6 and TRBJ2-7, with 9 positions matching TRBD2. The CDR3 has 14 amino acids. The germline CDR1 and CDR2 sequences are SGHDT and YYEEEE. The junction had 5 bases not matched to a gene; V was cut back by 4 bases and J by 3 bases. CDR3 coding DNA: TGTGCCAGCAGCCAGCGGGGGGCCAACTACGAGCAGTACTTC. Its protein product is CASSQRGANYEQYF.

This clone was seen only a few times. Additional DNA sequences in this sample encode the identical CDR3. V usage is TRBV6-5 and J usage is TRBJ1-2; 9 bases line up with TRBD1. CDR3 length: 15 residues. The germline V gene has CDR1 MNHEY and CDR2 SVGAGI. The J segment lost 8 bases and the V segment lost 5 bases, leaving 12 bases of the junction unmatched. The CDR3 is CASSQQGAARGGYTF. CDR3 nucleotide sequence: TGTGCCAGCAGTCAACAGGGGGCCGCGAGAGGAGGCTACACCTTC.

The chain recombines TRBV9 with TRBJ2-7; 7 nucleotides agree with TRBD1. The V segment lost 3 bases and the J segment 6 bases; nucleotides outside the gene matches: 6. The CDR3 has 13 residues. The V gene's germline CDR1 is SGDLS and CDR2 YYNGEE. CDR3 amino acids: CASSATGLSEQYF. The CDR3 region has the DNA TGTGCCAGCAGCGCGACAGGGTTAAGCGAGCAGTACTTC.

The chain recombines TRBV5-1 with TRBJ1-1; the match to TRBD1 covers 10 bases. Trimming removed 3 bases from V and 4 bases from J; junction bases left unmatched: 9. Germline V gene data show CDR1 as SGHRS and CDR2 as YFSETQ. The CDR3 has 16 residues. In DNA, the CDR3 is TGCGCCAGCAGCTACGGGACAGGGGATCGGGTCACTGAAGCTTTCTTT. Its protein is CASSYGTGDRVTEAFF. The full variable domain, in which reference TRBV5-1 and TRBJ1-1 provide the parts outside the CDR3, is KAGVTQTPRYLIKTRGQQVTLSCSPISGHRSVSWYQQTPGQGLQFLFEYFSETQRNKGNFPGRFSGRQFSNSRSEMNVSTLELGDSALYLCASSYGTGDRVTEAFFGQGTRLTVV.

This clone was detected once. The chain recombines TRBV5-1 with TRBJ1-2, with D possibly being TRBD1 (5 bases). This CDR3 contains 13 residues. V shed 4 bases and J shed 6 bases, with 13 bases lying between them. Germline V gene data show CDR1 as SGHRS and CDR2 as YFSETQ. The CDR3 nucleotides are TGCGCCAGCAGCGGGGGACTTAATAATGGCTACACCTTC. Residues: CASSGGLNNGYTF.

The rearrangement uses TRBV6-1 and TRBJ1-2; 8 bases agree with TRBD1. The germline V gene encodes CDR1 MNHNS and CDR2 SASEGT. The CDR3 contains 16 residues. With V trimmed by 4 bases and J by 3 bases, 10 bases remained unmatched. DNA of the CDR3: TGTGCCAGCAGTGCCTGGACAGGGATGGTACACTATGGCTACACCTTC. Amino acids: CASSAWTGMVHYGYTF.

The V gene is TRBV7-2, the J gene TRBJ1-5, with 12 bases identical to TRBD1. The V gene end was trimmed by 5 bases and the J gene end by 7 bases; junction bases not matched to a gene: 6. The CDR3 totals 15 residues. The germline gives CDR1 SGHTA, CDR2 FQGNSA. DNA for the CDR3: TGTGCCAGCAGCACGGGACAGGGGGCTGGACAGCCCCAGCATTTT. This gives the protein CASSTGQGAGQPQHF.

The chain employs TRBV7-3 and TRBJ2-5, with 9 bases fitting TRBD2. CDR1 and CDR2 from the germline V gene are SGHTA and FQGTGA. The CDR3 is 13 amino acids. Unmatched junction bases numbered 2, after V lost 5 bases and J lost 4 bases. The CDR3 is CASSLAGRETQYF. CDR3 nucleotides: TGTGCCAGCAGCCTAGCGGGGAGAGAGACCCAGTACTTC.

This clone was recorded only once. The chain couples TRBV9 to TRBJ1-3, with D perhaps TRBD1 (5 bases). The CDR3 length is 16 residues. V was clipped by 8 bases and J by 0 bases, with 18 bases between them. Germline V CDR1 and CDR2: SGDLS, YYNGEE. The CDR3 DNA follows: TGTGCCAGGAATTCGGGGGTGGCCTACTCTGGAAACACCATATATTTT. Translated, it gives CARNSGVAYSGNTIYF.